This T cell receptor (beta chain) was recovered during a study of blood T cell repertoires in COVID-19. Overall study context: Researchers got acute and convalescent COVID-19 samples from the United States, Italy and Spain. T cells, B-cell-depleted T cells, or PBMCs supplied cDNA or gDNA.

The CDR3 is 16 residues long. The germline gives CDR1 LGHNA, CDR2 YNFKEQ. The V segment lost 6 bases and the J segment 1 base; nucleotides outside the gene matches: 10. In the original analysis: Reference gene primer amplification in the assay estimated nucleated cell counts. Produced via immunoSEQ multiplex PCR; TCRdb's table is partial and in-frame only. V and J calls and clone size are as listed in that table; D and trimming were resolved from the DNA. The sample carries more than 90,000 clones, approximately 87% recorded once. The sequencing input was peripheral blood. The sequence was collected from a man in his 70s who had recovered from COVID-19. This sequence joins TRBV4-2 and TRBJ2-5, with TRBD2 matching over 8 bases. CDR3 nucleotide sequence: TGTGCCAGCAGTCCCCTAATAGCGGGGTTCCAAGAGACCCAGTACTTC. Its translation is CASSPLIAGFQETQYF.